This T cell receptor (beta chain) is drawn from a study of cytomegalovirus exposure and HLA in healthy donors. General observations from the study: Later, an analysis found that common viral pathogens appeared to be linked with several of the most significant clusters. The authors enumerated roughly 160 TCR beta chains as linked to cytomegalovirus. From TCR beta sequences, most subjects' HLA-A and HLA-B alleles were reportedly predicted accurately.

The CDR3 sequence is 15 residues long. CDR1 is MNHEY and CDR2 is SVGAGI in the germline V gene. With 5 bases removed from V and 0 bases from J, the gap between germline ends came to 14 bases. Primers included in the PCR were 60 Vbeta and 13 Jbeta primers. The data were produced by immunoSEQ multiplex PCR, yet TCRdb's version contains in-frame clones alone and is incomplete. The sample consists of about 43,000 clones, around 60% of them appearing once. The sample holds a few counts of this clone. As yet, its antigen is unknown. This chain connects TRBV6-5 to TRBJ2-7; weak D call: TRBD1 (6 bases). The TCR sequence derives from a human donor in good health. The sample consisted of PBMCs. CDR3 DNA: TGTGCCAGCAGTACTGGACAGAGAAGCTCCTACGAGCAGTACTTC. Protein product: CASSTGQRSSYEQYF.